Included here is one TCR beta chain sequence, with context. Patients had resection in Japan or China between about 2014 and 2018. Each case's diagnosis was confirmed by two pathologists on H&E. V was cut by 5 bases and J by 8 bases, with 16 bases left in between. CDR1 is SGDLS, CDR2 YYNGEE, per germline. The CDR3 consists of 13 residues. This specimen comes from a study of immune evolution from preneoplasia to lung adenocarcinoma. Assay used: immunoSEQ multiplex PCR; TCRdb lists only in-frame clones, some missing. The sample has about 3,600 clones, about 80% seen once. The genes are TRBV9 and TRBJ1-1; no reliable D call. The material sequenced was FFPE adjacent normal lung tissue. The source of this sequence is an older person with lung adenocarcinoma. In nucleotides, the CDR3 is TGTGCCAGCAGACCAGCAGGTACAACCGAAGCTTTCTTT. Amino acid sequence: CASRPAGTTEAFF.